The clone carrying this T cell receptor (beta chain) was seen a handful of times. Its antigen is undetermined. This specimen comes from a study of prognosis after radiotherapy for stage I lung cancer. In the study overall: The non-small cell lung cancer patients were all regarded as unsuitable for surgery on medical grounds. The patient group consisted of approximately 14 men and 5 to 7 women whose ages spanned about 53 to 95, median around 74 years. Study results and limitations: The authors reported that TRBV and TRBJ gene usage differed between patients with and without metastases.

The genomic DNA TCR beta CDR3 region underwent two rounds of multiplex PCR. The first PCR round targeted every TRBV and TRBJ gene with specific primers. TCRdb fed the multiplex PCR reads into MiXCR, producing one record per CDR3 protein. Of over 15,000 distinct CDR3 sequences listed, 44% are singletons. V was clipped by 6 bases and J by 1 base, with 15 bases between them. Germline CDR1 is MNHEY and CDR2 is SMNVEV (reference sequence). The CDR3 is 15 amino acids. Researchers took six milliliters of peripheral blood at each of two time points. V gene TRBV27 combines with J gene TRBJ1-1; the D gene is possibly TRBD1 (5 bases). The receptor comes from a donor over 45 with non-small cell lung cancer. The sample here was PBMCs, taken before or after stereotactic body radiation therapy (not recorded which). The CDR3 is CASRPLDTSNTEAFF. CDR3 DNA sequence: TGTGCCAGCAGACCACTGGACACCTCGAACACTGAAGCTTTCTTT.